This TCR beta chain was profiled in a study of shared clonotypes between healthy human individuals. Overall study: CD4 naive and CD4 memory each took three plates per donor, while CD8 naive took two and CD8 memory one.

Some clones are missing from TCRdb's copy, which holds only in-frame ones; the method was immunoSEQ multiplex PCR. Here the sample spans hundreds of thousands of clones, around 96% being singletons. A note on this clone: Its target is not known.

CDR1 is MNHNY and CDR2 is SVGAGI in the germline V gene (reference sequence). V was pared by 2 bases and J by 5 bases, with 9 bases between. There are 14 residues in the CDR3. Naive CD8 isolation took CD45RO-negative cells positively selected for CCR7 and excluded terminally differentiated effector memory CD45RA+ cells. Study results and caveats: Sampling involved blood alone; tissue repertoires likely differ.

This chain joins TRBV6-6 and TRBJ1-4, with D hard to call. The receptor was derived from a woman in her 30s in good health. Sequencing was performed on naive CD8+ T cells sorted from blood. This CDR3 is CASSYTHPNEKLFF. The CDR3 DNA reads TGTGCCAGCAGTTACACCCACCCGAATGAAAAACTGTTTTTT.